Below are 22 T cell receptor beta chains sequenced from a single sample in a study of shared clonotypes between healthy human individuals. The table came from immunoSEQ multiplex PCR; TCRdb's copy has only in-frame clones and leaves some out. The sample carries some 1,100,000 clones, roughly 74% recorded once. Sequencing used memory CD4+ T cells from PBMCs. Subset indicated: CD45RA-negative fraction. The source of these receptors is a man between 18 and 35 years old in good health. Some clones in this sample may be carry-over from other donors' samples.

The V gene is TRBV10-1, the J gene TRBJ2-1; 10 bases map to TRBD1. The CDR3 is 13 residues long. Germline CDR1 reads WNHNN; CDR2 reads SYGVQD (reference sequence). V lost 5 bases and J lost 6; bases outside the gene matches: 1. Here the CDR3 reads CASSRTGGNEQFF. The CDR3 bases are TGCGCCAGCAGTAGGACAGGGGGCAATGAGCAGTTCTTC.

V usage is TRBV5-4 and J usage is TRBJ2-6; a possible D gene is TRBD2 (6 bases). Trimming took off 4 bases at V and 0 bases at J, with 8 bases between the two ends. Germline assignment: CDR1 SGHNT and CDR2 YYREEE (reference sequence). The CDR3 extends over 15 amino acids. Here the CDR3 reads CASSGGVSGANVLTF. The CDR3, as DNA: TGTGCCAGCAGCGGCGGGGTCTCTGGGGCCAACGTCCTGACTTTC.

This chain links TRBV5-4 with TRBJ1-6; D unclear. The CDR3 spans 15 residues. Germline V CDR1 and CDR2: SGHNT, YYREEE (reference sequence). The V end lost 0 bases, the J end lost 0 bases, and 4 bases lay between the germline ends. In nucleotides, the CDR3 is TGTGCCAGCAGCTTGGAAAGCTCCTATAATTCACCCCTCCACTTT. This sequence encodes CASSLESSYNSPLHF.

The V call is TRBV10-3, the J call TRBJ1-4; 7 bases are a match to TRBD1. Germline CDR1 reads ENHRY; CDR2 reads SYGVKD. Trimming removed 0 bases from V and 1 base from J; junction bases left unmatched: 5. CDR3 length: 17 amino acids. CDR3 sequence (DNA): TGTGCCATCAGTGAGTCATTAGGGGGCGGAACTAATGAAAAACTGTTTTTT. Translating gives CAISESLGGGTNEKLFF.

The chain employs TRBV2 and TRBJ1-5; TRBD1 matches 7 bases. This CDR3 is 14 amino acids long. The germline CDR1 and CDR2 sequences are SNHLY and FYNNEI. V lost 2 bases, J lost 4 bases, and 2 bases stayed unmatched. This CDR3 reads CASSESDRNQPQHF. The CDR3 coding sequence is TGTGCCAGCAGTGAATCGGACAGGAATCAGCCCCAGCATTTT.

The genes are TRBV7-8 and TRBJ1-2; unclear D gene. The CDR3 consists of 14 residues. V lost 0 bases to trimming and J lost 8 bases, with 13 bases between them. CDR1 and CDR2 from the germline V gene are SGHVS and FQNEAQ. As DNA, the CDR3 is TGTGCCAGCAGCTTAGCTCTCTCCGTCGGGGGCTACACCTTC. It encodes CASSLALSVGGYTF.

This rearrangement joins TRBV7-9 to TRBJ2-1, with TRBD2 identical over 11 bases. CDR3 length: 16 residues. Germline V gene data show CDR1 as SEHNR and CDR2 as FQNEAQ (reference sequence). The V and J ends lost 4 bases and 4 bases, in that order; junction bases with no gene match: 6. The CDR3 loop reads CASSYSGRAGYNEQFF. The CDR3 nucleotides read TGTGCCAGCAGCTATAGCGGGAGGGCCGGTTACAATGAGCAGTTCTTC.

V usage is TRBV29-1 and J usage is TRBJ2-1; possible D gene TRBD2, 6 bases. This CDR3 has 14 amino acids. Germline loops: CDR1 SQVTM, CDR2 ANQGSEA. V lost 4 bases and J 4 bases, leaving 14 bases between the germline ends. In DNA form, the CDR3 reads TGCAGCGTTGGGGCGGGAATCGCGTACAATGAGCAGTTCTTC. Translating it yields CSVGAGIAYNEQFF.

This clone was found a few times. J is TRBJ2-4 and V is TRBV5-6, with D maybe TRBD1 (5 bases). The CDR3 length is 15 residues. CDR1 and CDR2 from the germline V gene are SGHDT and YYEEEE. With 6 bases removed from V and 0 bases from J, the gap between germline ends came to 13 bases. The CDR3 sequence: CASKGRSLAKNIQYF. CDR3 coding DNA: TGTGCCAGCAAGGGGCGGAGCCTAGCCAAAAACATTCAGTACTTC.

There are a few counts of this clone. The chain employs TRBV27 and TRBJ1-2; D call uncertain. CDR1 and CDR2 from the germline V gene are MNHEY and SMNVEV (reference sequence). V lost 6 bases and J 1 base, leaving 9 bases between the germline ends. This CDR3 has 13 residues. CDR3 sequence (DNA): TGTGCCAGCAGCCGTAATCTTAACTATGGCTACACCTTC. Protein sequence: CASSRNLNYGYTF.

The chain joins TRBV11-3 to TRBJ2-3; D possibly corresponds to TRBD1 (6 bases). Germline lookup yields CDR1 SGHNT and CDR2 YENEEA. With 3 bases removed from V and 6 bases from J, the gap between germline ends came to 13 bases. This CDR3 is built from 14 residues. The CDR3 spells CASSLRGLGDTQYF. The CDR3 nucleotides are TGTGCCAGCAGCTTGAGGGGGTTGGGGGATACGCAGTATTTT.

The rearrangement uses TRBV11-2 and TRBJ2-5; D may match TRBD1 or TRBD2 (5 bases each). This CDR3 region has 15 residues. Germline CDR1 is SGHAT and CDR2 is FQNNGV. V was shortened by 1 base and J by 1 base, with 10 bases between the two germline ends. The CDR3 DNA reads as TGTGCCAGCAGCTTAGCGGGGCTAGCCCAAGAGACCCAGTACTTC. This codes for CASSLAGLAQETQYF.

The chain has TRBV20-1 and TRBJ1-2; D uncertain. The V gene lost 6 bases and the J gene lost 5 bases, with 10 bases spanning the gap. CDR1 and CDR2 from the germline V gene are DFQATT and SNEGSKA (reference sequence). CDR3 length: 11 residues. The DNA for the CDR3 is TGCAGTGCCTCTCCCGCATATGGCTACACCTTC. It encodes CSASPAYGYTF.

The chain links TRBV28 to TRBJ1-3, with no clear D. Trimming left V 5 bases short and J 0 bases short, with 5 bases between. The CDR3 totals 13 residues. Germline V gives CDR1 MDHEN, CDR2 SYDVKM. The CDR3 DNA follows: TGTGCCAGCAGTCTCAACTCTGGAAACACCATATATTTT. This encodes CASSLNSGNTIYF.

This clone was observed a few times. The V call is TRBV19, the J call TRBJ1-1; the match to TRBD1 covers 7 bases. This CDR3 has 15 amino acids. Germline V gene data show CDR1 as LNHDA and CDR2 as SQIVND (reference sequence). Trimming at V came to 5 bases and at J to 1 base, leaving 7 bases not matched to a gene. The CDR3 coding sequence is TGTGCCAGTAGTTCGAAGGGGGCGAGGAACACTGAAGCTTTCTTT. Amino acids: CASSSKGARNTEAFF.

This clone came up once. CDR3 nucleotide sequence: TGTGCCAGCAGGGCACAGGGGGGAGCTTTCTTT. This codes for CASRAQGGAFF. The genes are TRBV2 and TRBJ1-1; 8 bases align to TRBD1. The CDR3 has 11 residues. Germline loops: CDR1 SNHLY, CDR2 FYNNEI. With V trimmed by 6 bases and J by 10 bases, 4 bases remained unmatched.

V and J are TRBV6-1 and TRBJ1-6; possible D gene TRBD1, 5 bases. Germline CDR1 reads MNHNS; CDR2 reads SASEGT. The ends were cut back, 6 bases at V and 9 bases at J, with 12 bases in the middle. There are 13 residues in the CDR3. CDR3 residues: CASRGQGVSPLHF. DNA for the CDR3: TGTGCCAGCAGGGGGCAGGGTGTTTCACCCCTCCACTTT.

The chain recombines TRBV18 with TRBJ1-1; the match to TRBD1 covers 8 bases. Germline V gene lookup returns CDR1 KGHSH and CDR2 LQKENI. The CDR3 has 15 amino acids. The J segment lost 0 bases and the V segment lost 5 bases, leaving 5 bases of the junction unmatched. The CDR3 DNA follows: TGTGCCAGCTCAACACAGGGGGGATTGAACACTGAAGCTTTCTTT. Protein sequence: CASSTQGGLNTEAFF.

V gene TRBV5-8 combines with J gene TRBJ1-4, with D possibly being TRBD1 (5 bases). The CDR3 totals 18 residues. V dropped 4 bases and J dropped 8 bases, with 27 bases sitting between them. Germline CDR1 and CDR2: SGHTS and YDEGEE. The CDR3 DNA reads TGTGCCAGCAGCACCCAGCTAGGGGCCCGCTTTCTAGGAGAAAAACTGTTTTTT. As protein: CASSTQLGARFLGEKLFF.

J is TRBJ1-5 and V is TRBV6-1, with a tentative D call TRBD1 (6 bases). CDR3 size: 13 residues. V lost 5 bases and J lost 6, with 11 bases in between. Germline assignment: CDR1 MNHNS and CDR2 SASEGT. The CDR3 loop is CASSTGRGQPQHF. Here the CDR3 DNA reads TGTGCCAGCAGTACAGGGCGCGGTCAGCCCCAGCATTTT.

CDR3 amino acids: CAWSGDIQPYEQYF. The CDR3 coding sequence is TGTGCCTGGAGCGGTGACATCCAGCCTTACGAGCAGTACTTC. V is TRBV30 and J is TRBJ2-5; D remains ambiguous. The J call is in doubt because the DNA end fits TRBJ2-7 better. This CDR3 has 14 amino acids. CDR1 and CDR2 (germline): GTSNPN, SVGIG (reference sequence).

The chain employs TRBV7-9 and TRBJ1-2; D unclear. The germline V gene has CDR1 SEHNR and CDR2 FQNEAQ (reference sequence). The CDR3 runs to 13 residues. Trimming pared 3 bases from V and 8 bases from J, leaving 13 bases between. CDR3 bases: TGTGCCAGCAGCTTTCCCCTCCGGGGAGGCTACACCTTC. It codes for CASSFPLRGGYTF.